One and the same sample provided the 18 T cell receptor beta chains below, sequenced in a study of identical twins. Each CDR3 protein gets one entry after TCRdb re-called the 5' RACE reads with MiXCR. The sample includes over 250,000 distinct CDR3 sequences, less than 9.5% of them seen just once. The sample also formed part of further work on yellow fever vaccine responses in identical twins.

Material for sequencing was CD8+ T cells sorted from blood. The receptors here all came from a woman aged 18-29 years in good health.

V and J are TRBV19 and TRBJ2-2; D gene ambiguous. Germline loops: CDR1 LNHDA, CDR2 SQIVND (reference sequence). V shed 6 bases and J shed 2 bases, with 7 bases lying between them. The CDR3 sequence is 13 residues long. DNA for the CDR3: TGTGCCAGTAGGCGCCCTAACACCGGGGAGCTGTTTTTT. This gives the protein CASRRPNTGELFF.

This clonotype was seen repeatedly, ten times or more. The CDR3 sequence is CSAREGYSYEQYF. CDR3 sequence (DNA): TGCAGTGCTAGAGAGGGTTACTCCTACGAGCAGTACTTC. The rearrangement uses TRBV20-1 and TRBJ2-7; D unclear. V was clipped by 0 bases and J by 0 bases, with 6 bases between them. Germline-derived CDR1 and CDR2 are DFQATT and SNEGSKA (reference sequence). This CDR3 region has 13 residues.

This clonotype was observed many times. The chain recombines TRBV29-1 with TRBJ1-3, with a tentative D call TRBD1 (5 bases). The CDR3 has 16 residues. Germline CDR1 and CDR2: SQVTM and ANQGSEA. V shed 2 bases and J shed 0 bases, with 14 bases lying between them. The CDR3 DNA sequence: TGCAGCGTTGAAACTGTTACGGGGGACTCTGGAAACACCATATATTTT. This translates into CSVETVTGDSGNTIYF.

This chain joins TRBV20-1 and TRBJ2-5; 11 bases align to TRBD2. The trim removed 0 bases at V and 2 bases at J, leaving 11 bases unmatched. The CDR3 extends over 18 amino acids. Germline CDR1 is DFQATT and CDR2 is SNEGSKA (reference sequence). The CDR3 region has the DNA TGCAGTGCTAGAGACCCCCGGACTAGCGGGTCCCTTCAAGAGACCCAGTACTTC. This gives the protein CSARDPRTSGSLQETQYF.

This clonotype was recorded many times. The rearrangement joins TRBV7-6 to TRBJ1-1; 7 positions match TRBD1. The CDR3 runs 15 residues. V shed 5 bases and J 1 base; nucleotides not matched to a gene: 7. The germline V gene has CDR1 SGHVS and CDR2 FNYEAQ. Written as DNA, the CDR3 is TGTGCCAGCAGCCCACGACAGGGTACGAACACTGAAGCTTTCTTT. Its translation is CASSPRQGTNTEAFF. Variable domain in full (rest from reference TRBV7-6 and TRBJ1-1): GAGVSQSPRYKVTKRGQDVALRCDPISGHVSLYWYRQALGQGPEFLTYFNYEAQQDKSGLPNDRFSAERPEGSISTLTIQRTEQRDSAMYRCASSPRQGTNTEAFFGQGTRLTVV.

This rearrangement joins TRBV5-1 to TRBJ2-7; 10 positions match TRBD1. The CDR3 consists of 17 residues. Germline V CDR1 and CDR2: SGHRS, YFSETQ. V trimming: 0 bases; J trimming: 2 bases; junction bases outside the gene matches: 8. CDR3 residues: CASSLAETGGPPYEQYF. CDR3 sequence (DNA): TGCGCCAGCAGCTTGGCCGAGACAGGGGGCCCCCCCTACGAGCAGTACTTC. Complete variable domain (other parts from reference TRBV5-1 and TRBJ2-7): KAGVTQTPRYLIKTRGQQVTLSCSPISGHRSVSWYQQTPGQGLQFLFEYFSETQRNKGNFPGRFSGRQFSNSRSEMNVSTLELGDSALYLCASSLAETGGPPYEQYFGPGTRLTVT.

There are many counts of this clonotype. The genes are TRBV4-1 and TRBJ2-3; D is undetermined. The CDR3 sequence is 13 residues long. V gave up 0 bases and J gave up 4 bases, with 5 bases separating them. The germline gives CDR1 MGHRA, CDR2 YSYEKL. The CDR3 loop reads CASSQDTPDTQYF. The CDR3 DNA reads TGCGCCAGCAGCCAAGACACGCCAGATACGCAGTATTTT.

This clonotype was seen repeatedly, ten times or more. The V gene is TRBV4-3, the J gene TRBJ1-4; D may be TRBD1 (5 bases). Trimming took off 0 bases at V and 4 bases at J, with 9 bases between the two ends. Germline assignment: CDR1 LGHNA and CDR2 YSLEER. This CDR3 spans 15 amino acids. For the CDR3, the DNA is TGCGCCAGCAGCCAAGAGTCAGGGTATAATGAAAAACTGTTTTTT. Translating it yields CASSQESGYNEKLFF.

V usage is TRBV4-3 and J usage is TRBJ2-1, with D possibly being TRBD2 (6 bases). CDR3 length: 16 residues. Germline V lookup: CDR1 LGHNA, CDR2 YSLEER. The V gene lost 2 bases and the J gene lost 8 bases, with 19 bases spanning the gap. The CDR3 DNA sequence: TGCGCCAGCAGCCAAATAATTGCTAGCGAGAGCGATGAGCAGTTCTTC. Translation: CASSQIIASESDEQFF.

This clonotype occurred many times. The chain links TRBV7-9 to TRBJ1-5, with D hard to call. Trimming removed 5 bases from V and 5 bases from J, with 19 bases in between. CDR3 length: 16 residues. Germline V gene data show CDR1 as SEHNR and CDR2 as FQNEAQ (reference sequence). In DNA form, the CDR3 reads TGTGCCAGCAGCCCCCCAGGTCCGCCAACCCATCAGCCCCAGCATTTT. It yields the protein CASSPPGPPTHQPQHF.

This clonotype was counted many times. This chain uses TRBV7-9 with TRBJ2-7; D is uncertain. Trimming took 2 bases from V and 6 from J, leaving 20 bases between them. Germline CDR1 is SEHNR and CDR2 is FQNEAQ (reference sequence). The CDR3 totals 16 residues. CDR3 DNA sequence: TGTGCCAGCAGCTTACCTGAGTCTTCCGACCGTTTCGAGCAGTACTTC. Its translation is CASSLPESSDRFEQYF.

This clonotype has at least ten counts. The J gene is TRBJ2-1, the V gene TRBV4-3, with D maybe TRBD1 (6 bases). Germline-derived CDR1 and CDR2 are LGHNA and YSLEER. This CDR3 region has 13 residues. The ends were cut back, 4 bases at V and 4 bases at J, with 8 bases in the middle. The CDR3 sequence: CASSPDRYNEQFF. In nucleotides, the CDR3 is TGCGCCAGCAGCCCGGACAGATACAATGAGCAGTTCTTC.

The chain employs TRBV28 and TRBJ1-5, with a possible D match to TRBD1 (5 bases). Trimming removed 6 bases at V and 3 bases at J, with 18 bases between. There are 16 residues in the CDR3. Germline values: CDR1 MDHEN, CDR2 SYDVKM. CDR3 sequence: CASSKRRDGFNQPQHF. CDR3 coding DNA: TGTGCCAGCAGCAAGAGACGGGACGGGTTCAATCAGCCCCAGCATTTT. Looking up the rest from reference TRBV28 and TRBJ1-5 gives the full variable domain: DVKVTQSSRYLVKRTGEKVFLECVQDMDHENMFWYRQDPGLGLRLIYFSYDVKMKEKGDIPEGYSVSREKKERFSLILESASTNQTSMYLCASSKRRDGFNQPQHFGDGTRLSIL.

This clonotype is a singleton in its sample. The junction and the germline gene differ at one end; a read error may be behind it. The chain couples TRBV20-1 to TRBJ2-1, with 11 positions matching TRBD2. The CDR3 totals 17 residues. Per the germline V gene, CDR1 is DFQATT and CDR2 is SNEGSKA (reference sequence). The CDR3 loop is CCASLAGGLSSYNEQFF. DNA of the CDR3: TGCTGTGCTAGTCTAGCGGGAGGCCTAAGCTCCTACAATGAGCAGTTCTTC.

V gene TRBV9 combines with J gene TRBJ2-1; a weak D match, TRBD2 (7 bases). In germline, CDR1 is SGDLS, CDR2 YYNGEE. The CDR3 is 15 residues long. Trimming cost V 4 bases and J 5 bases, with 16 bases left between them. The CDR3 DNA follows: TGTGCCAGCAGCCCAGAGGGGGGGGCGAACAATGAGCAGTTCTTC. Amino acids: CASSPEGGANNEQFF.

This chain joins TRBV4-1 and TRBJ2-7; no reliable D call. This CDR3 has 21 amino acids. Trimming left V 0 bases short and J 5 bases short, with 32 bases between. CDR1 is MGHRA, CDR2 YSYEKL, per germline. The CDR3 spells CASSQEYLYVGLGTSVDEQYF. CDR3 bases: TGCGCCAGCAGCCAAGAATACCTATATGTGGGCTTGGGTACCTCGGTTGACGAGCAGTACTTC.

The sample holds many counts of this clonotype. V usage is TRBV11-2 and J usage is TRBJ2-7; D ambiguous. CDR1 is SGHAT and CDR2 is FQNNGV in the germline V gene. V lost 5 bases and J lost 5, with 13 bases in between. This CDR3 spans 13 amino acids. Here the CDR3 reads CASSRPVQNEQYF. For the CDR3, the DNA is TGTGCCAGCAGCAGACCCGTCCAGAACGAGCAGTACTTC.

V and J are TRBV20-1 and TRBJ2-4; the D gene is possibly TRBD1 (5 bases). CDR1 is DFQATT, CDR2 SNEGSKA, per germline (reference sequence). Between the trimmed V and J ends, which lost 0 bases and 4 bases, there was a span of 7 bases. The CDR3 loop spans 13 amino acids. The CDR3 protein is CSARDRVKNIQYF. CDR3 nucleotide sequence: TGCAGTGCTAGAGACAGGGTGAAAAACATTCAGTACTTC.